Here is one T cell receptor (beta chain) with its context. These data come from a study of T cell changes during pregnancy in multiple sclerosis. Trimming took 1 base from V and 7 from J; bases not matched to a gene: 3. The CDR3 extends over 13 amino acids. Germline CDR1 and CDR2: KGHSH and LQKENI. Produced via immunoSEQ multiplex PCR; TCRdb's table is partial and in-frame only. There are roughly 76,000 clones in the sample; 85% to 95% occur only once, and almost 0.3% lies in the top ten. This sequence joins TRBV18 and TRBJ1-2, with 7 bases identical to TRBD1. Sequences were derived from CD4+ T cells from peripheral blood mononuclear cells, sampled after pregnancy. This clonotype originated in a female donor with multiple sclerosis, enrolled in a pregnancy study. CDR3: CASSPQGASGYTF. CDR3 bases: TGTGCCAGCTCACCACAGGGGGCCAGTGGCTACACCTTC.